Listed below are T cell receptor beta chains from one sample, sequenced in a study of T cell responses to AZD1222 COVID-19 vaccine. Assay used: immunoSEQ multiplex PCR; TCRdb lists only in-frame clones, some missing. Among roughly 97,000 clones listed, around nine tenths were seen once. The specimen comprised peripheral blood, sampled on day 0 of AZD1222 vaccination. These receptors came from an adult in good health. The CDR3 runs from the conserved cysteine through the conserved F or W. The order of the fields is V gene, D gene, clone size, J gene, CDR3 protein, CDR3 DNA. A D gene is named only where the DNA matches it firmly. The size of a clone is reported for some rows only, either as once, few or many, or as a class for expanded clones.

>TRBV19|.|.|TRBJ1-2
CASSLQAANYGYTF
TGTGCCAGTAGTCTTCAGGCAGCTAACTATGGCTACACCTTC
>TRBV12-3/TRBV12-4|.|few|TRBJ1-3
CASSLHSGNTIYF
TGTGCCAGCAGTTTACACTCTGGAAACACCATATATTTT
>TRBV5-6|.|.|TRBJ2-1
CASSLYGNQDEQFF
TGTGCCAGCAGCTTGTACGGGAACCAGGATGAGCAGTTCTTC
>TRBV19|TRBD1|.|TRBJ1-2
CATSGGLAPNYGYTF
TGTGCCACATCAGGGGGCTTGGCCCCTAACTATGGCTACACCTTC
>TRBV6-2/TRBV6-3|.|.|TRBJ1-5
CASSYFNQPQHF
TGTGCCAGCAGTTATTTCAATCAGCCCCAGCATTTT
>TRBV13|.|.|TRBJ1-2
CASSSVQTHGYTF
TGTGCCAGCAGCTCGGTTCAGACGCATGGCTACACCTTC
>TRBV6-1|.|.|TRBJ1-5
CASSERGSGSNQPQHF
TGTGCCAGCAGTGAACGGGGGTCCGGTAGCAATCAGCCCCAGCATTTT
>TRBV5-1|.|.|TRBJ1-4
CASATGRINEKLFF
TGCGCCAGCGCCACGGGACGGATTAATGAAAAACTGTTTTTT
>TRBV11-2|.|.|TRBJ1-2
CASSPLRGRTYGYTF
TGTGCCAGCAGCCCCCTCCGGGGCAGGACCTATGGCTACACCTTC
>TRBV7-9|.|.|TRBJ1-6
CASSLVQGQGPLHF
TGTGCCAGCAGCTTAGTACAGGGTCAAGGACCCCTCCACTTT
>TRBV27|.|.|TRBJ2-5
CASSLSFGPETQYF
TGTGCCAGCAGTTTAAGTTTCGGCCCGGAGACCCAGTACTTC
>TRBV12-3/TRBV12-4|.|.|TRBJ2-7
CASSLGGDQYF
TGTGCCAGCAGTTTAGGGGGGGACCAGTACTTC
>TRBV12-3/TRBV12-4|.|.|TRBJ1-5
CASSPGYGQPQHF
TGTGCCAGCAGTCCCGGTTACGGTCAGCCCCAGCATTTT
>TRBV24-1|TRBD1|.|TRBJ2-2
CATSPGQVGTGELFF
TGTGCCACCAGTCCTGGACAGGTTGGCACCGGGGAGCTGTTTTTT
>TRBV19|.|.|TRBJ1-1
CASSIMGGGTEAFF
TGTGCCAGTAGTATAATGGGGGGAGGGACTGAAGCTTTCTTT
>TRBV5-6|TRBD1|.|TRBJ1-2
CASRLPGTGGNYGYTF
TGTGCCAGCAGACTACCCGGGACAGGGGGTAACTATGGCTACACCTTC
>TRBV7-2|TRBD1|.|TRBJ1-4
CASSFNRGRNEKLFF
TGTGCCAGCAGCTTTAACAGGGGTCGTAATGAAAAACTGTTTTTT
>TRBV4-3|TRBD2|.|TRBJ2-7
CASSQEQAGGPYEQYF
TGCGCCAGCAGCCAAGAACAAGCGGGGGGGCCTTACGAGCAGTACTTC
>TRBV28|.|.|TRBJ1-5
CASSLAGGRQGNQPQHF
TGTGCCAGCAGTTTGGCGGGGGGTAGACAGGGCAATCAGCCCCAGCATTTT
>TRBV24-1|TRBD1|.|TRBJ2-7
CATSDPRDSTTQYF
TGTGCCACCAGTGATCCCCGGGACAGCACCACCCAGTACTTC
>TRBV24-1|.|.|TRBJ2-7
CATATRTLPSYEQYF
TGTGCCACCGCCACTAGGACACTGCCTTCCTACGAGCAGTACTTC
>TRBV11-2|TRBD1|once|TRBJ1-2
CASSQISTGRHGYTF
TGTGCCAGCAGCCAGATATCGACAGGGAGGCATGGCTACACCTTC
>TRBV19|.|.|TRBJ1-1
CASRKTGNTEAFF
TGTGCCAGTAGGAAGACAGGGAACACTGAAGCTTTCTTT
>TRBV19|.|.|TRBJ2-6
CASMIVGSGANVLTF
TGTGCCAGTATGATCGTCGGCTCTGGGGCCAACGTCCTGACTTTC
>TRBV5-4|.|.|TRBJ1-1
CASSGRDPSSEAFF
TGTGCCAGCAGCGGCCGGGATCCCTCATCGGAAGCTTTCTTT
>TRBV6-6|.|.|TRBJ2-2
CATIHPQGNTGELFF
TGTGCCACCATACACCCACAGGGCAACACCGGGGAGCTGTTTTTT
>TRBV9|TRBD1|.|TRBJ1-1
CASSGRDSYFTEAFF
TGTGCCAGCAGCGGCAGGGACAGCTATTTCACTGAAGCTTTCTTT
>TRBV6-1|.|.|TRBJ2-6
CASSEIRASGANVLTF
TGTGCCAGCAGTGAAATCAGGGCTTCTGGGGCCAACGTCCTGACTTTC
>TRBV7-9|TRBD1|.|TRBJ2-7
CASSPIWWTGRGYEQYF
TGTGCCAGCAGCCCGATTTGGTGGACAGGGAGAGGCTACGAGCAGTACTTC
>TRBV3-1/TRBV3-2|.|once|TRBJ1-2
CASTKRGGLEDYGYTF
TGTGCCAGCACCAAACGAGGAGGGCTTGAAGACTATGGCTACACCTTC
>TRBV7-2|TRBD1|many|TRBJ2-7
CASSSGTGREKQYF
TGTGCCAGCAGCTCAGGGACAGGGCGGGAGAAGCAGTACTTC
>TRBV11-2|.|.|TRBJ1-6
CASTRQYNSPLHF
TGTGCCAGCACCCGGCAGTATAATTCACCCCTCCACTTT
>TRBV5-4|.|.|TRBJ2-1
CASSPRTASNEQFF
TGTGCCAGCAGCCCACGGACAGCGAGCAATGAGCAGTTCTTC
>TRBV5-1|.|.|TRBJ1-2
CASSLDGSLGYGYTF
TGCGCCAGCAGCTTGGATGGCAGCCTCGGCTATGGCTACACCTTC
>TRBV27|.|.|TRBJ1-1
CASSSDPGIRTEAFF
TGTGCCAGCAGTTCGGACCCAGGGATTAGGACTGAAGCTTTCTTT
>TRBV28|.|.|TRBJ1-1
CASRSGMGNTEAFF
TGTGCCAGCAGGTCAGGAATGGGGAACACTGAAGCTTTCTTT
>TRBV7-9|TRBD1|.|TRBJ1-1
CASSPGQRKAFF
TGTGCCAGCAGCCCGGGACAGAGAAAAGCTTTCTTT
>TRBV27|.|once|TRBJ1-5
CASSPLATGAQHF
TGTGCCAGCAGTCCGTTGGCGACGGGGGCCCAGCATTTT
>TRBV6-2/TRBV6-3|TRBD2|.|TRBJ2-5
CASSPFLAGGVLTQYF
TGTGCCAGCAGTCCATTTCTGGCGGGGGGAGTCCTTACCCAGTACTTC
>TRBV7-8|TRBD1|.|TRBJ1-5
CASSRDRGEPQHF
TGTGCCAGCAGCCGGGACAGGGGGGAGCCCCAGCATTTT
>TRBV19|.|few|TRBJ2-2
CASTKDRSAGELFF
TGTGCCAGTACCAAAGACAGAAGCGCCGGGGAGCTGTTTTTT
>TRBV19|.|.|TRBJ1-2
CASSSPTGLYGYTF
TGTGCCAGTAGTTCCCCGACAGGACTCTATGGCTACACCTTC
>TRBV11-2|.|.|TRBJ1-1
CASSVTGMNTEAFF
TGTGCCAGCAGCGTGACAGGTATGAACACTGAAGCTTTCTTT
>TRBV4-2|.|.|TRBJ1-1
CASSQEGQRNTEAFF
TGTGCCAGCAGCCAAGAAGGACAGAGGAACACTGAAGCTTTCTTT
>TRBV7-2|TRBD2|.|TRBJ2-1
CASSLEGTSPWGQFF
TGTGCCAGCAGCTTAGAAGGGACTAGCCCCTGGGGGCAGTTCTTC
>TRBV5-4|TRBD1|.|TRBJ2-5
CASSRPGQGLQETQYF
TGTGCCAGCAGCCGCCCGGGACAGGGCCTCCAAGAGACCCAGTACTTC
>TRBV6-2/TRBV6-3|.|.|TRBJ1-2
CASSYPSYGYTF
TGTGCCAGCAGTTACCCCAGCTATGGCTACACCTTC